This T cell receptor (beta chain) was captured in a study of blood T cells in healthy people across ages. Germline V gene data show CDR1 as SGHTA and CDR2 as FQGNSA. The CDR3 loop spans 18 amino acids. Whenever a sample was processed, at least 6 million PBMCs were isolated. Through a sample-barcoded 5' primer and a J-beta primer mix, a second PCR was run for about 6 to 12 cycles. Via MiXCR, TCRdb re-called the 5' RACE reads, giving one row per CDR3 protein. Among 1.5 million to 2 million distinct CDR3 sequences listed, roughly two fifths were seen once. V gene TRBV7-2 combines with J gene TRBJ2-5; 13 bases are shared with TRBD2. The J call may be incorrect, as the DNA end agrees better with TRBJ2-7. The specimen sequenced was blood. The sequence was obtained from a human donor in good health. Here the CDR3 reads CASSLGTSGGASSYEQYF. As DNA, the CDR3 is TGTGCCAGCAGCTTAGGAACTAGCGGGGGGGCTAGCTCCTACGAGCAGTACTTC.